The T cell receptor beta chain under discussion was sequenced for a study of cytomegalovirus exposure and HLA in healthy donors. Broader study findings: Researchers catalogued some 160 TCR beta chains as cytomegalovirus-associated.

Of note for this clone: The antigen remains undetermined.

Clones were sequenced by immunoSEQ multiplex PCR, and TCRdb holds only the in-frame ones, with some missing. The sample has 130,000 to 150,000 clones; about 88% are singletons. The donors were part of the validation cohort, which consisted of some 120 subjects and was separate from the first cohort of about 720 subjects. CDR1 is SGHRS and CDR2 is YFSETQ in the germline V gene. CDR3 length: 17 residues. After removal of 1 base from V and 6 bases from J, the junction contained 13 bases not matched to a gene. This receptor was obtained from a young woman in good health and CMV-seropositive. The source material was PBMCs. The rearrangement links TRBV5-1 to TRBJ2-3, with 8 bases fitting TRBD2. The CDR3 sequence: CASSLFGSSGRTDTQYF. CDR3 bases: TGCGCCAGCAGCTTGTTTGGGTCTAGCGGGCGGACCGATACGCAGTATTTT.